This T cell receptor (beta chain) was retrieved from a study of T cells after yellow fever vaccination. Study outcomes and limitations: Repertoires sorted by FACS could include abundant clonotypes that are contaminants from the bulk population. Some clonotypes were seen in both the CD4 and the CD8 compartments. These made up a small share and likely arose from convergent recombination.

This clonotype was observed a handful of times. What it binds is not known. This CDR3 spans 13 amino acids. The V and J ends lost 5 bases and 3 bases respectively, with 10 bases between them. Germline CDR1 SEHNR, CDR2 FQNEAQ (reference sequence). Template switching with 5'RACE generated the TCR cDNA and added a universal primer site and UMIs. TCRdb redid the calling of the 5' RACE reads with MiXCR, one entry per CDR3 protein. The sample has 500,000 to 650,000 distinct CDR3 sequences; around an eighth are singletons. The TCR was taken from a man aged 25-45 years who received the YFV17D yellow fever vaccine. J is TRBJ1-1 and V is TRBV7-9; D perhaps matches TRBD1 (6 bases). Sequenced here: PBMCs, sampled on the day of the yellow fever booster vaccination. The CDR3 sequence: CASSRSGDTEAFF. The CDR3 DNA reads TGTGCCAGCAGCCGGTCAGGGGACACTGAAGCTTTCTTT.